These 5 T cell receptor beta chains originate from one sample sequenced in a study of cytomegalovirus exposure and HLA in healthy donors. Both 60 Vbeta primers and 13 Jbeta primers went into the PCR. TCRdb's copy holds only in-frame clones and misses some; the assay was immunoSEQ multiplex PCR. The sample consists of over 85,000 clones, roughly 80% of them appearing once. Sequencing input: PBMCs. Every receptor here comes from a woman aged 25 to 39 in good health and CMV-seronegative.

This clone was counted a single time. The chain uses TRBV29-1 and TRBJ2-5; 8 nucleotides line up with TRBD2. The J call may be incorrect, as the DNA end agrees better with TRBJ2-7. The CDR3 loop spans 13 amino acids. Per germline, CDR1 SQVTM and CDR2 ANQGSEA. CDR3 amino acids: CSVVGGGLYEQYF. Here the CDR3 DNA reads TGCAGCGTTGTGGGCGGGGGGCTCTACGAGCAGTACTTC.

This clone was seen a handful of times. The chain is built from TRBV28 and TRBJ2-5, with a possible D match to TRBD1 (6 bases). The CDR3 spans 13 residues. The ends were cut back, 6 bases at V and 0 bases at J, with 8 bases in the middle. CDR1 is MDHEN, CDR2 SYDVKM, per germline. CDR3 sequence: CASRRQDQETQYF. The CDR3 coding sequence is TGTGCCAGCAGGAGACAGGACCAAGAGACCCAGTACTTC.

The rearrangement joins TRBV7-2 to TRBJ2-3, with D possibly matching TRBD1 (5 bases). In germline, CDR1 is SGHTA, CDR2 FQGNSA. The CDR3 is made up of 15 amino acids. Trimming stripped 2 bases from V and 1 base from J, with 10 bases between. In DNA form, the CDR3 reads TGTGCCAGCAGCTTAACAGCGACAGGCACAGATACGCAGTATTTT. Amino acid sequence: CASSLTATGTDTQYF.

The chain has TRBV18 and TRBJ2-3; 7 nucleotides match TRBD2. This CDR3 spans 16 amino acids. Trimming at V came to 3 bases and at J to 1 base, leaving 7 bases not matched to a gene. Germline V CDR1 and CDR2: KGHSH, LQKENI. The CDR3 region is CASSPQRAGGTDTQYF. CDR3 in DNA: TGTGCCAGCTCACCCCAGAGGGCGGGAGGCACAGATACGCAGTATTTT.

This chain uses TRBV28 with TRBJ2-2, with TRBD2 matching over 7 bases. This CDR3 has 14 residues. Germline trimming cut 3 bases from V and 8 bases from J; bases unmatched to any gene: 6. Germline-derived CDR1 and CDR2 are MDHEN and SYDVKM. The CDR3 is CASSFLAATGELFF. The CDR3 DNA reads as TGTGCCAGCAGTTTCCTAGCGGCCACGGGGGAGCTGTTTTTT.